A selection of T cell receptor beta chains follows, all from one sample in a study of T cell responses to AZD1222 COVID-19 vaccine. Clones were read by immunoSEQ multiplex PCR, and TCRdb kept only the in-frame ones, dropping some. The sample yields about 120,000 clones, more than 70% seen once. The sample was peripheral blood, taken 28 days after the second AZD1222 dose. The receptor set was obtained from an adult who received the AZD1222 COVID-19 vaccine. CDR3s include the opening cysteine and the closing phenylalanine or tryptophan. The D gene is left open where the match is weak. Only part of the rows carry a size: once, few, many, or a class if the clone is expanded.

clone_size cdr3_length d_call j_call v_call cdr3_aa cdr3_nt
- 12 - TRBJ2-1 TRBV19 CASSMWTNEQFF TGTGCCAGTAGTATGTGGACTAATGAGCAGTTCTTC
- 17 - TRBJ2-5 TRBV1 CTSSQRNRVPVQETQYF TGCACCAGCAGCCAACGAAACAGGGTCCCCGTCCAAGAGACCCAGTACTTC
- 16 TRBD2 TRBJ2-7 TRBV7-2 CASSLAASGISYEQYF TGTGCCAGCAGCTTAGCCGCTAGCGGGATTTCTTACGAGCAGTACTTC
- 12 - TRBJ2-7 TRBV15 CATSRSGYEQYF TGTGCCACCAGCAGGTCGGGCTACGAGCAGTACTTC
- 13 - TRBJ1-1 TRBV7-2 CASSAMKDAEAFF TGTGCCAGCAGCGCCATGAAAGACGCTGAAGCTTTCTTT
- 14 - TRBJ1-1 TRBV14 CASSQSGAGTEAFF TGTGCCAGCAGCCAGTCGGGGGCAGGTACTGAAGCTTTCTTT
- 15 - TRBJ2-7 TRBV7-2 CASSLAGPRAYEQYF TGTGCCAGCAGCTTAGCGGGACCGAGGGCATACGAGCAGTACTTC
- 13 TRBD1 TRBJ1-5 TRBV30 CAWGDRGNQPQHF TGTGCCTGGGGGGACAGGGGGAATCAGCCCCAGCATTTT
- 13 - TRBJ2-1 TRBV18 CASSPSSYNEQFF TGTGCCAGCTCACCCAGCTCCTACAATGAGCAGTTCTTC
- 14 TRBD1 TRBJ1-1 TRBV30 CAWSGFDRGPEAFF TGTGCCTGGAGTGGATTTGACAGGGGGCCTGAAGCTTTCTTT
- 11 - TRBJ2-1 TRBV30 CAWISVNEQFF TGTGCCTGGATTAGCGTTAATGAGCAGTTCTTC
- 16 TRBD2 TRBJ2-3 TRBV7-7 CASSFGLADGTDTQYF TGTGCCAGCAGCTTCGGACTAGCAGATGGCACAGATACGCAGTATTTT
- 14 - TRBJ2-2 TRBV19 CASSQTGGTGELFF TGTGCCAGTAGTCAAACAGGCGGTACCGGGGAGCTGTTTTTT
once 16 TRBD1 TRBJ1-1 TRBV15 CATSRGQGAADTEAFF TGTGCCACCAGCAGGGGACAGGGGGCGGCGGACACTGAAGCTTTCTTT
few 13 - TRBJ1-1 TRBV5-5 CASSLASDSLAFF TGTGCCAGCAGCTTGGCTTCCGACAGCCTTGCTTTCTTT
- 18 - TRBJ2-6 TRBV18 CASSPGAGSSSGANVLTF TGTGCCAGCTCACCAGGGGCAGGTTCCTCCTCTGGGGCCAACGTCCTGACTTTC
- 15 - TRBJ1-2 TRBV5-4 CASSQDTFLGYGYTF TGTGCCAGCAGTCAAGACACTTTTCTAGGGTATGGCTACACCTTC
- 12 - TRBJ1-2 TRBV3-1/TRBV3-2 CANRAGVRGYTF TGTGCCAACCGGGCGGGGGTCAGGGGCTACACCTTC
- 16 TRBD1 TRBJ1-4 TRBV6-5 CASSYSPTGGKEKLFF TGTGCCAGCAGTTACTCTCCGACAGGGGGAAAAGAAAAACTGTTTTTT
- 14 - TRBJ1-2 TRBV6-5 CASSRQPGREGYTF TGTGCCAGCAGCCGACAACCTGGGAGGGAAGGCTACACCTTC
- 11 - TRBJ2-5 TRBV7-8 CASSQQETQYF TGTGCCAGCAGCCAGCAAGAGACCCAGTACTTC
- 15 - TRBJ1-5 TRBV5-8 CASSLSGGRYQPQHF TGTGCCAGCAGCTTGTCCGGGGGGCGGTATCAGCCCCAGCATTTT
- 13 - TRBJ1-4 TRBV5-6 CASSLAGNEKLFF TGTGCCAGCAGCTTGGCCGGAAATGAAAAACTGTTTTTT
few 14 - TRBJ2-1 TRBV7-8 CASSLEFPYNEQFF TGTGCCAGCAGCTTAGAGTTCCCTTACAATGAGCAGTTCTTC
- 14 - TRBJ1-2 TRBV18 CASSRTETEYGYTF TGTGCCAGCTCACGAACGGAAACAGAATATGGCTACACCTTC
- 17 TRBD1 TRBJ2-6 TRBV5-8 CASSLTGGYSGANVLTF TGTGCCAGCAGCTTGACAGGGGGCTACTCTGGGGCCAACGTCCTGACTTTC
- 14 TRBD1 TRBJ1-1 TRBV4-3 CASSTRDRNTEAFF TGCGCCAGCAGCACCCGGGACAGGAACACTGAAGCTTTCTTT
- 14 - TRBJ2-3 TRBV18 CASSLEIGTDTQYF TGTGCCAGCTCACTAGAGATAGGCACAGATACGCAGTATTTT
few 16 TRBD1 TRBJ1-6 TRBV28 CASSGLPDRDNSPLHF TGTGCCAGCAGCGGGCTCCCAGACAGGGACAATTCACCCCTCCACTTT
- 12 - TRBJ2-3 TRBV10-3 CAIRGPTDTQYF TGTGCCATCAGGGGCCCCACAGATACGCAGTATTTT
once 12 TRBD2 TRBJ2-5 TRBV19 CATRAGTSGWNF TGTGCCACCAGAGCCGGGACTAGCGGTTGGAACTTC
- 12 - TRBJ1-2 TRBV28 CASAWEDYGYTF TGTGCCAGCGCCTGGGAGGACTATGGCTACACCTTC
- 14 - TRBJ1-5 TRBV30 CAWSPHEGLEPQHF TGTGCCTGGAGTCCTCATGAGGGGCTAGAGCCCCAGCATTTT
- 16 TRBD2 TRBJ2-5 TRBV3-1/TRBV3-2 CASSPHLAGVGETQYF TGTGCCAGCAGCCCGCACCTAGCGGGGGTTGGAGAGACCCAGTACTTC
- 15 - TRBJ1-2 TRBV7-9 CASSPPGHRNYGYTF TGTGCCAGCAGCCCCCCGGGACATCGAAACTATGGCTACACCTTC
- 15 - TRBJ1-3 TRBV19 CASSPHQGSGNTIYF TGTGCCAGTAGTCCTCACCAGGGATCTGGAAACACCATATATTTT
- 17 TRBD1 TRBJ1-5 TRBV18 CASSESSGTANNQPQHF TGTGCCAGCTCCGAATCAAGCGGGACAGCGAACAATCAGCCCCAGCATTTT
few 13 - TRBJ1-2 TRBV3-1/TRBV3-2 CASSPGAIYGYTF TGTGCCAGCAGTCCAGGGGCGATCTATGGCTACACCTTC
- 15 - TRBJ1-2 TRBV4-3 CASSQVRGGLGGYTF TGCGCCAGCAGCCAAGTTCGTGGGGGGCTGGGAGGCTACACCTTC
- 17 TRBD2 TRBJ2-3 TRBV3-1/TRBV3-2 CASSHPSGRMGTDTQYF TGTGCCAGCAGCCATCCTAGCGGGAGGATGGGAACAGATACGCAGTATTTT
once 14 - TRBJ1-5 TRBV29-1 CSVVYGTDNQPQHF TGCAGCGTTGTGTACGGGACGGACAATCAGCCCCAGCATTTT
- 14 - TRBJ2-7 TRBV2 CASIAQRYSYEQYF TGTGCCAGCATCGCTCAGCGTTACTCCTACGAGCAGTACTTC
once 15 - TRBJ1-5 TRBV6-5 CASSTAGISNQPQHF TGTGCCAGCAGTACCGCAGGAATTAGCAATCAGCCCCAGCATTTT
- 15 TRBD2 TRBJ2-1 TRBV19 CASSRTSGGANEQFF TGTGCCAGTAGTCGGACTAGCGGGGGGGCCAATGAGCAGTTCTTC
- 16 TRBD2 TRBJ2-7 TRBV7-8 CASSPPASGRIREQYF TGTGCCAGCAGCCCACCAGCCAGCGGGAGGATCCGCGAGCAGTACTTC
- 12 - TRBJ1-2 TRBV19 CASSIGLSGYTF TGTGCCAGTAGTATAGGTCTTAGTGGCTACACCTTC